This TCR beta chain was recovered during a study of cytomegalovirus exposure and HLA in healthy donors. Study-level background: In an early release, HLA-typed donors contributed tens of millions of unique TCR sequences.

Donors counted as nominally healthy when sampled, yet unrecorded immune exposures were likely. Study findings and constraints: In an earlier analysis, about 87% or about 30%: the productive usage of most TCR beta V segments.

The study ran its PCR with 60 Vbeta and 13 Jbeta primers. Profiling relied on immunoSEQ multiplex PCR, and the TCRdb table lists in-frame clones only, not all of them. The data show about 150,000 clones, with approximately 85% seen just once and about 4.9% held by the top ten. The table lists this clone with a count of one. Its target is unknown. CDR3 length: 14 amino acids. V shed 4 bases, J shed 6 bases, and the junction held 5 bases outside the gene matches. The germline CDR1 and CDR2 sequences are SNHLY and FYNNEI. The chain links TRBV2 to TRBJ1-5, with TRBD1 identical over 8 bases. Sequencing was carried out using PBMCs. The clonotype comes from a girl aged 10-17 years in good health and CMV-seropositive. CDR3 residues: CASSGDRRVQPQHF. Here the CDR3 DNA reads TGTGCCAGCAGTGGGGACAGGAGGGTTCAGCCCCAGCATTTT.